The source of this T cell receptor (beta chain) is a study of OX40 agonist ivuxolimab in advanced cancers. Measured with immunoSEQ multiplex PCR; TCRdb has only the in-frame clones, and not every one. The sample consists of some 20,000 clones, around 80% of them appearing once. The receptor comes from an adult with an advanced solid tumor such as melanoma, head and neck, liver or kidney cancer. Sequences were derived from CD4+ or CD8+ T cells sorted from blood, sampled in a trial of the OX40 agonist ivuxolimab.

DNA of the CDR3: TGCGCCAGCAGACCCCGAACAGGGGACTCTGGAAACACCATATATTTT. This sequence encodes CASRPRTGDSGNTIYF. The V gene is TRBV5-1, the J gene TRBJ1-3, with 7 bases identical to TRBD1. The CDR3 is made up of 16 amino acids. CDR1 is SGHRS and CDR2 is YFSETQ in the germline V gene. Unmatched junction bases numbered 8, after V lost 5 bases and J lost 0 bases.